This TCR beta chain stems from a study of T cells in Graves' hyperthyroidism and ophthalmopathy (dated by TCRdb to the late 2010s). About the investigation overall: Peripheral blood was sampled at the time of initial diagnosis, prior to any treatment. Thyroid tissue and blood T-cell repertoires from six Graves' hyperthyroidism patients were also compared in the study. After blood sampling, hyperthyroidism patients were treated with methimazole at a starting dose of 30 mg daily, and ophthalmopathy patients were treated with high-dose intravenous methylprednisolone. TCR Vbeta CDR3 sequencing of approximately 140 peripheral blood samples (under 45 ophthalmopathy, 75 to 85 hyperthyroidism and roughly 17 progressor patients) is reported in the paper. Whether ophthalmopathy could be predicted prospectively was tested in an independent validation cohort made up of approximately 19 hyperthyroidism patients plus 17 patients who later progressed to ophthalmopathy. The 90 to 100 discovery patients were randomly split 7:3 into training and test sets. TCR V-J signatures able to tell the groups apart were searched for in a discovery cohort of 95 or so patients, of whom 40 to 45 had Graves' ophthalmopathy and roughly 58 had stable Graves' hyperthyroidism. The study at large found these results: Sample size was not statistically predetermined, and investigators were not blinded to group allocation. Blood samples also contained most of the expanded thyroid clonotypes (frequency above 0.001), which suggests that blood repertoires may reflect thyroid immune responses. In validation, progression to ophthalmopathy was predicted by the model with around 70% sensitivity and 72.22% specificity, a median of roughly six months before onset. In cross-validation, a model built on a 13 V-J signature told ophthalmopathy apart from stable hyperthyroidism with 85% to 90% sensitivity and about 81% specificity, and in testing the same model reached 80%/75%.

The TCR beta CDR3 regions were amplified from the RNA transcripts. The TCR CDR3 was subjected to a first round of RT-PCR using the HTBI primer set and the Qiagen OneStep RT-PCR kit. Libraries were constructed in a second round of multiplex PCR, after which size selection and purification were performed. Libraries were sequenced paired-end with 100 bp reads on an Illumina HiSeq2000. Processing in the source paper ran as follows. Raw data were processed with SOAPnuke, discarding reads with adapters, uncalled bases, mean Phred below 15, or no exact constant-primer or identifier match. COPE v1.2.5 was used to merge high-quality paired reads, and clonotypes were defined as unique nucleotide sequences. MiTCR v1.1 was used to align clonotypes to the IMGT TRBV, TRBD and TRBJ reference segments. The analysis was restricted to V-J combinations with a frequency above 0.0001, which together covered roughly 99% of the repertoires. The TCS score was defined as the ratio of F50 (clonal expansion) to E x V (chaos), calculated using BLOSUM62-based TCRdist between CDR3 peptides within each V-J. Welch's t-statistics and random forest reduced fewer than 550 V-J features to fewer than 15, which were used in a naive Bayes classifier (R e1071). The Morisita-Horn index was used to measure how similar the thyroid and blood repertoires were. Starting from the raw public reads, TCRdb applied fastp trimming at Q25, assembled clones with MiXCR and retained in-frame beta chains. Each CDR3 protein appears once, grouped with its most common genes and DNA. What appears here as the V and J calls and clone size reflects TCRdb's work, not the paper's. The sample profile shows under 40,000 distinct CDR3 sequences; 40% to 60% of them were found once. The ten largest clones take up roughly a sixth of the sample.

Trimming costs V 3 bases and J 7 bases, and their ends lie 6 bases apart. The CDR3 sequence holds 12 residues, the cysteine and phenylalanine included. Only the CDR3 part of the read is kept: 36 bases, read in frame from the first base. Via the germline V gene, CDR1 is SNHLY and CDR2 FYNNEI. Moderately to severely active disease, a Clinical Activity Score of at least 3, a NOSPECS grade of at least 4, and a duration under 3 months were present in ophthalmopathy patients. Patients with uncontrolled infections, other autoimmune diseases, pregnancy or lactation were excluded. Diagnoses relied on clinical symptoms, serum thyroxine and TRAb, thyroid ultrasound and orbital computed tomography. PBMCs were separated from roughly 10 ml of fresh peripheral blood using Ficoll-Paque density gradient centrifugation. Total RNA was extracted with Trizol reagent, and quality was checked on an Agilent 2100 Bioanalyzer.

In this sample, this clonotype turned up many times. Its antigen has not been determined. The input lacks base qualities; no much larger clone sits a single base away. Recombination connected TRBV2 to TRBJ1-4; the D gene is possibly TRBD1, with 5 bases matching. The receptor was derived from a man in his forties with Graves' ophthalmopathy. The sample was blood. The CDR3 has the sequence CASSDRVEKLFF. The DNA reads TGTGCCAGCAGTGACAGGGTTGAAAAACTGTTTTTT.